A single sample gave rise to the 28 T cell receptor beta chains below, sequenced in a study of blood T cell repertoires in COVID-19. This table comes from immunoSEQ multiplex PCR, and its TCRdb copy is limited to in-frame clones, with some not included. The sample lists about 150,000 clones; 70% to 85% were seen once. Sequencing used peripheral blood. These receptors were collected from a woman aged 55-70 years with acute or convalescent COVID-19.

This chain links TRBV5-1 with TRBJ1-1, with D unclear. Per the germline V gene, CDR1 is SGHRS and CDR2 is YFSETQ. Trimming took off 4 bases at V and 0 bases at J, with 10 bases between the two ends. This CDR3 has 14 amino acids. The CDR3 sequence is CASSHSAMNTEAFF. Written as DNA, the CDR3 is TGCGCCAGCAGCCACAGTGCGATGAACACTGAAGCTTTCTTT.

The V gene is TRBV6-5, the J gene TRBJ2-7; 7 bases agree with TRBD1. The CDR3 extends over 15 amino acids. With 8 bases clipped from V and 0 bases from J, the junction kept 10 bases outside the gene matches. Germline loops: CDR1 MNHEY, CDR2 SVGAGI. CDR3 loop: CASGHTGASSYEQYF. Written as DNA, the CDR3 is TGTGCCAGCGGCCATACAGGGGCTAGCTCCTACGAGCAGTACTTC.

The chain combines TRBV3-1 (or the pseudogene TRBV3-2) with TRBJ1-4; no definite D call. The germline gives CDR1 LGHDT, CDR2 YNNKEL (reference sequence). The CDR3 has 13 amino acids. V was clipped by 0 bases and J by 8 bases, with 7 bases between them. This CDR3 is CASSQDIREKLFF. The DNA for the CDR3 is TGTGCCAGCAGCCAAGATATCCGGGAAAAACTGTTTTTT.

The CDR3 sequence: CASSEAGEVRYGYTF. As DNA, the CDR3 is TGTGCCAGCAGTGAAGCGGGGGAGGTGAGATATGGCTACACCTTC. V and J are TRBV6-1 and TRBJ1-2; perhaps TRBD1 as D (5 bases). The CDR3 runs to 15 residues. Germline V gives CDR1 MNHNS, CDR2 SASEGT. With 0 bases removed from V and 5 bases from J, the gap between germline ends came to 13 bases.

The genes are TRBV10-1 and TRBJ2-3, with D possibly TRBD2 on 7 matching bases. Germline CDR1 reads WNHNN; CDR2 reads SYGVQD (reference sequence). With 2 bases removed from V and 4 bases from J, the gap between germline ends came to 10 bases. CDR3 size: 14 residues. The CDR3 region is CASSERGAADTQYF. DNA for the CDR3: TGCGCCAGCAGTGAGCGGGGGGCCGCAGATACGCAGTATTTT.

The chain recombines TRBV5-1 with TRBJ2-7; D is undetermined. Germline V gives CDR1 SGHRS, CDR2 YFSETQ. CDR3 length equals 14 residues. Deletions cut 0 bases from V and 0 bases from J, with 7 bases between. In DNA, the CDR3 is TGCGCCAGCAGCTTGGTTGTGAGCTCCTACGAGCAGTACTTC. The encoded protein is CASSLVVSSYEQYF.

In this sample, this clone turned up a few times. The V gene is TRBV7-9, the J gene TRBJ1-4, with 9 bases aligning to TRBD1. The J segment lost 7 bases and the V segment lost 1 base, leaving 4 bases of the junction unmatched. Per the germline V gene, CDR1 is SEHNR and CDR2 is FQNEAQ (reference sequence). The length of the CDR3 is 15 residues. The CDR3 nucleotides read TGTGCCAGCAGCTTAGTACAGGGGGCGGGTGAAAAACTGTTTTTT. It specifies CASSLVQGAGEKLFF.

CDR3 amino acids: CASSPRTGVITEAFF. CDR3 DNA sequence: TGTGCCAGTAGTCCCCGGACAGGGGTGATCACTGAAGCTTTCTTT. The rearrangement joins TRBV19 to TRBJ1-1, with TRBD1 matching over 9 bases. With 5 bases clipped from V and 4 bases from J, the junction kept 8 bases outside the gene matches. CDR1 and CDR2 from the germline V gene are LNHDA and SQIVND (reference sequence). This CDR3 is 15 amino acids long.

J is TRBJ2-1 and V is TRBV6-5; 7 bases agree with TRBD1. The CDR3 consists of 16 residues. From germline, CDR1 is MNHEY and CDR2 SVGAGI. Unmatched junction bases numbered 11, after V lost 0 bases and J lost 9 bases. CDR3 amino acids: CASSYSDRVVLPEQFF. In nucleotides, the CDR3 is TGTGCCAGCAGTTACTCAGACAGGGTCGTTCTACCTGAGCAGTTCTTC.

The CDR3 DNA is TGTGCCAGCAGTTACGACAGGGGTGATGGCTACACCTTC. Protein product: CASSYDRGDGYTF. V is TRBV6-5 and J is TRBJ1-2; TRBD1 matches 8 bases. Germline V lookup: CDR1 MNHEY, CDR2 SVGAGI. The V and J ends lost 2 bases and 6 bases, in that order; junction bases with no gene match: 2. CDR3 size: 13 residues.

The chain combines TRBV19 with TRBJ1-5, with 10 bases matching TRBD1. The CDR3 sequence is 15 residues long. Germline assignment: CDR1 LNHDA and CDR2 SQIVND (reference sequence). V was pared by 7 bases and J by 4 bases, with 7 bases of the junction left unmatched. The CDR3 sequence is CASTRSGQGNQPQHF. The CDR3 nucleotides read TGTGCCAGTACCCGCTCGGGACAGGGGAATCAGCCCCAGCATTTT.

The chain recombines TRBV28 with TRBJ1-1, with 9 bases matching TRBD1. The junction had 5 bases not matched to a gene; V was cut back by 2 bases and J by 7 bases. CDR1 is MDHEN, CDR2 SYDVKM, per germline. CDR3 length: 14 residues. CDR3 sequence (DNA): TGTGCCAGCAGTTTAGGGACAGGGCAAAATGAAGCTTTCTTT. It yields the protein CASSLGTGQNEAFF.

The J gene is TRBJ2-2, the V gene TRBV7-3; 8 bases match TRBD2. Losses at the gene ends were 0 bases for V and 1 base for J; bases not matched to a gene: 4. The CDR3 covers 17 residues. Germline CDR1 and CDR2: SGHTA and FQGTGA. Written as DNA, the CDR3 is TGTGCCAGCAGCTTAACTCAGCTAGCGGGGAACACCGGGGAGCTGTTTTTT. It is translated as CASSLTQLAGNTGELFF.

This clone showed up just once. The chain is built from TRBV5-3 and TRBJ1-1, with 9 bases matching TRBD1. TRBV5-3 is noted as an ORF with a role that remains uncertain. CDR3 length equals 16 residues. The V gene end was trimmed by 3 bases and the J gene end by 1 base; junction bases not matched to a gene: 7. CDR3 sequence (DNA): TGTGCCAGAAGCTGGGGGGGACAGGGACCGAACACTGAAGCTTTCTTT. It yields the protein CARSWGGQGPNTEAFF.

The DNA of the CDR3 is TGTGCCGGAGTTGGAGGACAGCATGGAAACACCATATATTTT. Protein: CAGVGGQHGNTIYF. The chain is built from TRBV7-9 and TRBJ1-3, with a weak D call TRBD1 (6 bases). The CDR3 runs to 14 residues. Germline CDR1 SEHNR, CDR2 FQNEAQ (reference sequence). V was trimmed by 11 bases and J by 3 bases, leaving 17 bases between them.

In nucleotides, the CDR3 is TGTGCCAGTAGTATCGGACCGGGGTCAAGGACCGGGGAGCTGTTTTTT. It translates to CASSIGPGSRTGELFF. The V gene is TRBV19, the J gene TRBJ2-2, with D possibly matching TRBD2 (5 bases). Trimming left V 3 bases short and J 5 bases short, with 16 bases between. CDR1 LNHDA and CDR2 SQIVND come from the germline V gene (reference sequence). CDR3 size: 16 residues.

CDR3 coding DNA: TGTGCCAGCAGCCCTCACCCCAGGAATAACTATGGCTACACCTTC. Its translation is CASSPHPRNNYGYTF. This sequence joins TRBV5-6 and TRBJ1-2; D uncertain. Trimming stripped 4 bases from V and 1 base from J, with 14 bases between. This CDR3 region has 15 residues. CDR1 and CDR2 (germline): SGHDT, YYEEEE.

This sequence joins TRBV5-6 and TRBJ2-5; the D is unclear. This CDR3 has 11 residues. CDR1 and CDR2 (germline): SGHDT, YYEEEE. V shed 3 bases and J shed 2 bases, with 2 bases lying between them. CDR3 coding DNA: TGTGCCAGCAGCTCGCAAGAGACCCAGTACTTC. Residues: CASSSQETQYF. Full variable domain (remainder filled in from reference TRBV5-6 and TRBJ2-5): DAGVTQSPTHLIKTRGQQVTLRCSPKSGHDTVSWYQQALGQGPQFIFQYYEEEERQRGNFPDRFSGHQFPNYSSELNVNALLLGDSALYLCASSSQETQYFGPGTRLLVL.

This rearrangement joins TRBV15 to TRBJ1-6, with 7 bases matching TRBD1. The germline V gene has CDR1 LNHNV and CDR2 YYDKDF (reference sequence). V shed 3 bases, J shed 7 bases, and the junction held 0 bases outside the gene matches. The CDR3 is 13 amino acids. CDR3 nucleotide sequence: TGTGCCACCAGCAGGGACAGGAATTCACCCCTCCACTTT. Translation: CATSRDRNSPLHF.

This chain links TRBV6-1 with TRBJ2-2; weak D call: TRBD2 (5 bases). V lost 1 base, J lost 5 bases, and 8 bases lay in between. The germline CDR1 and CDR2 sequences are MNHNS and SASEGT. This CDR3 has 14 residues. The CDR3 loop is CASSEGGQTGELFF. The CDR3 nucleotides are TGTGCCAGCAGTGAAGGCGGGCAGACCGGGGAGCTGTTTTTT.

The V call is TRBV5-5, the J call TRBJ1-6; TRBD1 agrees at 7 bases. After removal of 2 bases from V and 7 bases from J, the junction contained 15 bases not matched to a gene. There are 18 residues in the CDR3. Germline assignment: CDR1 SGHKS and CDR2 YYEKEE (reference sequence). The CDR3 protein is CASSFFQGQRYGNSPLHF. As DNA, the CDR3 is TGTGCCAGCAGCTTCTTTCAGGGACAGAGATACGGAAATTCACCCCTCCACTTT.

The chain has TRBV4-1 and TRBJ1-2, with TRBD1 identical over 7 bases. The CDR3 totals 16 residues. CDR1 is MGHRA, CDR2 YSYEKL, per germline. The V and J ends lost 0 bases and 3 bases, in that order; junction bases with no gene match: 7. The CDR3 DNA sequence: TGCGCCAGCAGCCAAGATACCAGGGGGGCTTACTATGGCTACACCTTC. The encoded protein is CASSQDTRGAYYGYTF.

The chain recombines TRBV7-9 with TRBJ2-2; D perhaps matches TRBD1 (5 bases). The CDR3 spans 15 residues. The germline V gene encodes CDR1 SEHNR and CDR2 FQNEAQ (reference sequence). Trimming took off 4 bases at V and 0 bases at J, with 9 bases between the two ends. The CDR3 nucleotides read TGTGCCAGCAGCTCCAGGGTTCCGAACACCGGGGAGCTGTTTTTT. It yields the protein CASSSRVPNTGELFF.

The rearrangement joins TRBV5-1 to TRBJ2-1; TRBD2 matches at 7 bases. The CDR3 is 15 amino acids. The ends lost 0 bases at V and 6 bases at J; junction bases unmatched: 6. Germline V gene sequence: CDR1 SGHRS, CDR2 YFSETQ. CDR3 sequence: CASSLEGGSSNEQFF. CDR3 nucleotide sequence: TGCGCCAGCAGCTTGGAGGGAGGGAGTAGCAATGAGCAGTTCTTC.

This chain links TRBV14 with TRBJ2-3; weak D call: TRBD2 (5 bases). Trimming removed 0 bases at V and 9 bases at J, with 10 bases between. The CDR3 loop spans 13 amino acids. Germline V gene data show CDR1 as SGHDN and CDR2 as FVKESK. The CDR3 is CASSQEDLRTQYF. DNA of the CDR3: TGTGCCAGCAGCCAAGAGGACTTGAGGACGCAGTATTTT.

This rearrangement joins TRBV12-3 or TRBV12-4 to TRBJ1-1, with D perhaps matching TRBD1 (5 bases). This CDR3 comprises 13 residues. Trimming cost V 3 bases and J 5 bases, with 10 bases left between them. CDR3 nucleotides: TGTGCCAGCAGTTTCGAACAGGCGACTGAAGCTTTCTTT. The encoded protein is CASSFEQATEAFF.

V is TRBV2 and J is TRBJ1-3; D remains unclear. Trimming removed 7 bases at V and 0 bases at J, with 7 bases between. The CDR3 spans 13 residues. CDR1 and CDR2 (germline): SNHLY, FYNNEI. The CDR3 sequence: CASMRDSGNTIYF. The CDR3 bases are TGTGCCAGCATGAGGGACTCTGGAAACACCATATATTTT.

The chain joins TRBV27 to TRBJ1-4; 11 bases match TRBD1. The germline gives CDR1 MNHEY, CDR2 SMNVEV (reference sequence). V lost 5 bases and J lost 3; bases outside the gene matches: 2. The CDR3 runs 15 residues. CDR3 protein: CASSRTGGPNEKLFF. The CDR3 DNA reads as TGTGCCAGCAGTCGGACAGGGGGCCCTAATGAAAAACTGTTTTTT.